This T cell receptor (beta chain) was recovered during a study of shared clonotypes between healthy human individuals. Findings of the study overall: The low donor count limited represented genetic and exposure-history diversity.

This clone came up many times. Its target is not known. The length of the CDR3 is 12 residues. The junction had 4 bases not matched to a gene; V was cut back by 8 bases and J by 4 bases. CDR1 and CDR2 from the germline V gene are SNHLY and FYNNEI. Sequencing was performed on unsorted PBMC DNA using ten immunoSEQ deep assay plates. Assay used: immunoSEQ multiplex PCR; TCRdb lists only in-frame clones, some missing. This sample carries 450,000 to 500,000 clones, 76% of them seen once, and the ten largest clones take over 10%. This receptor was taken from a woman between 40 and 50 years old in good health. Some clones in this sample may be carry-over from other donors' samples. The chain joins TRBV2 to TRBJ1-2; 7 nucleotides match TRBD1. Source material: PBMCs. CDR3 sequence (DNA): TGTGCCAGCGACAGGGATGGCTATGGCTACACCTTC. Its protein product is CASDRDGYGYTF.